This passage covers 8 T cell receptor beta chains from one sample sequenced in a study of metastatic and nonmetastatic thyroid tumors. TCRdb re-called clones via MiXCR from the PCR reads. Seen here are some 84,000 clones, around 7.8% observed once, and the top ten hold roughly 10%. The entire patient cohort was treatment-naive prior to thyroid surgery. The sequenced sample consisted of blood. The receptors were gathered from a female donor with papillary thyroid cancer or a benign thyroid nodule (not recorded which). Some clones in this sample may be carry-over from other donors' samples.

V and J are TRBV30 and TRBJ2-3; 16 nucleotides agree with TRBD2. This CDR3 comprises 18 residues. The V and J ends lost 5 bases and 7 bases, in that order; junction bases with no gene match: 15. Germline values: CDR1 GTSNPN, CDR2 SVGIG (reference sequence). CDR3 nucleotides: TGTGCCTGGGGGAGCGGGACTAGCGGGGGGGTTGGTCAACATACGCAGTATTTT. Residues: CAWGSGTSGGVGQHTQYF.

This clone has a count of ten or more. The CDR3, as DNA: TGTGCCAGCAGCGATACGGGACAGGGGAACACCGGGGAGCTGTTTTTT. As protein: CASSDTGQGNTGELFF. V and J are TRBV6-1 and TRBJ2-2; TRBD1 matches at 9 bases. V shed 6 bases and J 1 base; nucleotides not matched to a gene: 6. Germline V gives CDR1 MNHNS, CDR2 SASEGT. The CDR3 covers 16 residues.

The V gene is TRBV28, the J gene TRBJ1-2; D may be TRBD1 (6 bases). The CDR3 runs 13 residues. The germline gives CDR1 MDHEN, CDR2 SYDVKM. V lost 7 bases and J lost 4, with 13 bases in between. The chain's CDR3 is CASKKGGSYGYTF. DNA for the CDR3: TGTGCCAGCAAGAAAGGGGGTAGCTATGGCTACACCTTC.

The rearrangement uses TRBV6-1 and TRBJ1-5; D perhaps matches TRBD1 (5 bases). V was cut by 6 bases and J by 2 bases, with 17 bases left in between. The CDR3 contains 16 residues. Germline CDR1 and CDR2: MNHNS and SASEGT. CDR3 DNA: TGTGCCAGCAGCCCCAGGGTGTGGGCTGGCAATCAGCCCCAGCATTTT. It translates to CASSPRVWAGNQPQHF.

This clone appeared many times. The chain combines TRBV7-9 with TRBJ2-2; 8 positions agree with TRBD2. This CDR3 has 14 amino acids. V shed 9 bases, J shed 2 bases, and the junction held 5 bases outside the gene matches. Germline CDR1 reads SEHNR; CDR2 reads FQNEAQ (reference sequence). The CDR3 loop reads CARSGGTNTGELFF. The CDR3 nucleotides are TGTGCCAGATCGGGGGGGACAAACACCGGGGAGCTGTTTTTT.

This clone appeared many times. CDR3 residues: CASSEWRQGETQYF. Here the CDR3 DNA reads TGTGCCAGCAGTGAATGGCGGCAGGGGGAGACCCAGTACTTC. The chain joins TRBV2 to TRBJ2-5; weak D call: TRBD1 (6 bases). The CDR3 totals 14 residues. Germline values: CDR1 SNHLY, CDR2 FYNNEI. Trimming stripped 2 bases from V and 5 bases from J, with 12 bases between.

In its sample, this clone was seen many times. This chain connects TRBV7-8 to TRBJ2-3; 16 positions agree with TRBD2. Unmatched junction bases numbered 5, after V lost 5 bases and J lost 0 bases. This CDR3 comprises 18 residues. The germline gives CDR1 SGHVS, CDR2 FQNEAQ. For the CDR3, the DNA is TGTGCCAGCAGCCCGGGACTAGCGGGGGGGTGGAGCACAGATACGCAGTATTTT. Protein product: CASSPGLAGGWSTDTQYF.

In DNA form, the CDR3 reads TGTGCCTGGAGTGGGGGGGCTGGGCAGCCCCAGCATTTT. Its protein product is CAWSGGAGQPQHF. The chain joins TRBV30 to TRBJ1-5; weak D call: TRBD1 (6 bases). This CDR3 region has 13 residues. Germline values: CDR1 GTSNPN, CDR2 SVGIG (reference sequence). Trimming took 1 base from V and 7 from J, leaving 11 bases between them.